What follows are 14 T cell receptor beta chains derived from one specimen sequenced in a study of blood T cells in healthy people across ages. Primers used in a second PCR of roughly 7 to 12 cycles were a sample-barcoded 5' primer and a J-beta primer mix. One entry per CDR3 protein results from TCRdb running MiXCR on the 5' RACE reads. This sample has approximately 690,000 distinct CDR3 sequences, with about 43% found just once. Sample: blood. Every receptor here comes from a man at least 80 years old in good health.

This clonotype was seen only a few times. The J gene is TRBJ2-4, the V gene TRBV7-2, with D perhaps given as TRBD1 or TRBD2 (5 bases each). Germline V CDR1 and CDR2: SGHTA, FQGNSA. CDR3 length equals 15 residues. The V gene lost 3 bases and the J gene lost 1 base, with 10 bases spanning the gap. The DNA for the CDR3 is TGTGCCAGCAGCTTGGGACCAGGGGCCAAAAACATTCAGTACTTC. It codes for CASSLGPGAKNIQYF.

This clonotype was seen once. The chain recombines TRBV10-1 with TRBJ2-7; D unresolved. The CDR3 is 13 amino acids. V was trimmed by 0 bases and J by 5 bases, leaving 8 bases between them. CDR1 WNHNN and CDR2 SYGVQD come from the germline V gene (reference sequence). The CDR3 is CASSESTGDEQYF. The CDR3, as DNA: TGCGCCAGCAGTGAGTCGACTGGCGACGAGCAGTACTTC.

The V and J genes are TRBV6-6 and TRBJ2-3; D may be TRBD2 (6 bases). Trimming took 5 bases from V and 4 from J, leaving 13 bases between them. The CDR3 runs 14 residues. CDR1 MNHNY and CDR2 SVGAGI come from the germline V gene (reference sequence). DNA of the CDR3: TGTGCCAGCAGTAATACTGGGGGGTCAGATACGCAGTATTTT. It is translated as CASSNTGGSDTQYF.

The genes are TRBV3-1 and TRBJ2-7; unclear D gene. Germline V lookup: CDR1 LGHDT, CDR2 YNNKEL (reference sequence). The V end was cut by 0 bases, the J end by 6 bases, with 15 bases between. There are 15 residues in the CDR3. CDR3 residues: CASSQDLKTHLEQYF. Written as DNA, the CDR3 is TGTGCCAGCAGCCAAGATTTGAAGACACACCTCGAGCAGTACTTC.

The J gene is TRBJ2-4, the V gene TRBV7-8; unclear D gene. The J call may be in error: the DNA end matches TRBJ2-7 better. Germline CDR1 is SGHVS and CDR2 is FQNEAQ. This CDR3 has 12 amino acids. The CDR3 spells CASSLAVSEQYF. The DNA of the CDR3 is TGTGCCAGCAGCTTAGCGGTCTCCGAGCAGTACTTC.

This clonotype has ten or more counts. The chain combines TRBV25-1 with TRBJ2-3, with D unclear. The CDR3 covers 12 residues. Germline values: CDR1 MGHDK, CDR2 SYGVNS. V shed 6 bases and J shed 4 bases, with 8 bases lying between them. The CDR3, as DNA: TGTGCCAGCAGCTCCCCTCCAGATACGCAGTATTTT. This codes for CASSSPPDTQYF.

The chain links TRBV5-4 to TRBJ2-1; TRBD2 matches 8 bases. The J segment lost 4 bases and the V segment lost 4 bases, leaving 7 bases of the junction unmatched. Per the germline V gene, CDR1 is SGHNT and CDR2 is YYREEE (reference sequence). This CDR3 comprises 15 residues. The CDR3 reads CASSQTEREYNEQFF. CDR3 nucleotide sequence: TGTGCCAGCAGCCAAACGGAGCGGGAGTACAATGAGCAGTTCTTC.

The genes are TRBV6-5 and TRBJ2-3; either TRBD1 or TRBD2 may fit D (5 bases each). CDR3 size: 15 residues. The germline V and J ends were trimmed by 5 bases and 2 bases, with 14 bases remaining between them. Per germline, CDR1 MNHEY and CDR2 SVGAGI. The CDR3: CASSKGPSSTDTQYF. DNA for the CDR3: TGTGCCAGCAGTAAGGGACCCTCATCCACAGATACGCAGTATTTT.

The chain uses TRBV6-5 and TRBJ2-4; weak D call: TRBD2 (6 bases). Judging by the DNA end, TRBJ2-7 fits better; the J call may be wrong. CDR1 and CDR2 (germline): MNHEY, SVGAGI. The CDR3 loop spans 15 amino acids. The CDR3 loop is CASSPFPGDPYEQYF. The CDR3 bases are TGTGCCAGCAGCCCCTTCCCGGGAGACCCCTACGAGCAGTACTTC.

This clonotype was counted only a few times. J is TRBJ1-4 and V is TRBV10-3; D unclear. Germline CDR1 is ENHRY and CDR2 is SYGVKD. V was clipped by 0 bases and J by 4 bases, with 9 bases between them. CDR3 length equals 15 residues. The CDR3 here is CAISESSRVNEKLFF. The CDR3 bases are TGTGCCATCAGTGAGTCGAGTAGGGTTAATGAAAAACTGTTTTTT.

This clonotype was recorded at least ten times. The chain recombines TRBV12-3 or TRBV12-4 with TRBJ2-3; tentative D call: TRBD1 (6 bases). The CDR3 has 15 residues. V shed 5 bases and J shed 5 bases, with 17 bases lying between them. The CDR3 DNA reads as TGTGCCAGCAGTGCCCGGGACACCGAGGGAGATACGCAGTATTTT. It codes for CASSARDTEGDTQYF.

This chain links TRBV6-2 or TRBV6-3 with TRBJ2-3; D may be TRBD2 (5 bases). Trimming shortened V by 8 bases and J by 3 bases, and 21 bases separated the two germline ends. The CDR3 runs to 16 residues. Germline-derived CDR1 and CDR2 are MNHEY and SVGEGT. Written as DNA, the CDR3 is TGTGCCAGCCTCCCGGGATGGATTGAGGGTACAGATACGCAGTATTTT. It codes for CASLPGWIEGTDTQYF.

This clonotype was seen once. Since a much larger clone is just one base distant, this may be a read error. The V gene is TRBV15, the J gene TRBJ2-6; D remains ambiguous. In germline, CDR1 is LNHNV, CDR2 YYDKDF (reference sequence). The CDR3 is 18 amino acids. The CDR3 protein is CAASPRRQTFSGANVLTF. The CDR3, as DNA: TGTGCCGCCAGCCCTCGTAGGCAGACCTTCTCTGGGGCCAACGTCCTGACTTTC. The full variable domain, rest sourced from reference TRBV15 and TRBJ2-6, is DAMVIQNPRYQVTQFGKPVTLSCSQTLNHNVMYWYQQKSSQAPKLLFHYYDKDFNNEADTPDNFQSRRPNTSFCFLDIRSPGLGDTAMYLCAASPRRQTFSGANVLTFGAGSRLTVL.

This chain links TRBV6-1 with TRBJ1-6, with 9 bases lining up with TRBD1. The CDR3 loop spans 18 amino acids. Trimming cost V 1 base and J 8 bases; bases outside gene matches: 12. The germline V gene has CDR1 MNHNS and CDR2 SASEGT. The CDR3 protein is CASSEEGQGRSRDSPLHF. CDR3 bases: TGTGCCAGCAGTGAAGAAGGACAGGGGCGTTCGAGGGATTCACCCCTCCACTTT.